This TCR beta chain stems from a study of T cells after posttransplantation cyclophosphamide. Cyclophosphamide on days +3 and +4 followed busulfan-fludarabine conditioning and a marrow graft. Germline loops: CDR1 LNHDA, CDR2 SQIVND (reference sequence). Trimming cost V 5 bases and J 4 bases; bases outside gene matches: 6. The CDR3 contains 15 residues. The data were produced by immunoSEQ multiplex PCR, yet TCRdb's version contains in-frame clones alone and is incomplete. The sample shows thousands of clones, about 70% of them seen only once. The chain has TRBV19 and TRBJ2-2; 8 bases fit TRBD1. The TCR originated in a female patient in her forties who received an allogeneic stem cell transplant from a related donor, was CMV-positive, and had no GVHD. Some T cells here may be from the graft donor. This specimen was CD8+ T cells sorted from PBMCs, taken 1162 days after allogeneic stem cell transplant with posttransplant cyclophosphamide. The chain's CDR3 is CASSYPTGATGELFF. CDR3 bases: TGTGCCAGTAGTTACCCGACAGGGGCCACCGGGGAGCTGTTTTTT.